These T cell receptor beta chains were read from a single sample in a study of ipilimumab plus nivolumab after autologous stem cell transplantation. Produced via immunoSEQ multiplex PCR; TCRdb's table is partial and in-frame only. The table has over 35,000 clones, 80% to 95% seen once. The source material was PBMCs, sampled in a trial of ipilimumab plus nivolumab as post-transplant consolidation. The receptors derive from a male donor with multiple myeloma. Each CDR3 is given with its conserved first and last residue. Fields, in order: V gene, clone size, D gene, J gene, CDR3 protein, CDR3 DNA. A D gene is named only where the DNA matches it firmly. The size field is filled for only some rows; it gives once, few, many or a size class.

v_call: TRBV18; clone_size: NA; d_call: TRBD1; j_call: TRBJ1-2; cdr3_aa: CASQGERGLNYGYTF; cdr3_nt: TGTGCCAGCCAGGGGGAGAGGGGCCTTAACTATGGCTACACCTTC
v_call: TRBV2; clone_size: NA; d_call: NA; j_call: TRBJ2-1; cdr3_aa: CASSTAGAREQFF; cdr3_nt: TGTGCCAGCAGTACCGCGGGGGCGCGGGAGCAGTTCTTC
v_call: TRBV5-1; clone_size: NA; d_call: TRBD1; j_call: TRBJ2-5; cdr3_aa: CASSPSQGVYETQYF; cdr3_nt: TGCGCCAGCAGCCCTTCCCAGGGGGTTTATGAGACCCAGTACTTC
v_call: TRBV5-4; clone_size: NA; d_call: TRBD1; j_call: TRBJ2-5; cdr3_aa: CASSLSPGGKETQYF; cdr3_nt: TGTGCCAGCAGCTTGTCGCCAGGGGGCAAGGAGACCCAGTACTTC
v_call: TRBV4-1; clone_size: NA; d_call: TRBD2; j_call: TRBJ2-3; cdr3_aa: CASSQDESGLAGQGPTDTQYF; cdr3_nt: TGCGCCAGCAGCCAAGATGAAAGTGGACTAGCGGGCCAGGGGCCCACAGATACGCAGTATTTT
v_call: TRBV19; clone_size: NA; d_call: NA; j_call: TRBJ2-1; cdr3_aa: CASRMRGGDEQFF; cdr3_nt: TGTGCCAGTAGAATGAGGGGGGGCGATGAGCAGTTCTTC
v_call: TRBV7-9; clone_size: few; d_call: NA; j_call: TRBJ2-7; cdr3_aa: CASSSVGYEQYF; cdr3_nt: TGTGCCAGTTCCAGCGTAGGATACGAGCAGTACTTC
v_call: TRBV19; clone_size: NA; d_call: TRBD2; j_call: TRBJ2-1; cdr3_aa: CASSSGSGDEQFF; cdr3_nt: TGTGCCAGTAGTAGCGGGAGTGGCGATGAGCAGTTCTTC
v_call: TRBV29-1; clone_size: NA; d_call: NA; j_call: TRBJ2-2; cdr3_aa: CSGGGDRAGELFF; cdr3_nt: TGCAGCGGCGGGGGGGACAGGGCCGGGGAGCTGTTTTTT
v_call: TRBV29-1; clone_size: once; d_call: NA; j_call: TRBJ2-2; cdr3_aa: CSGNGAGENTGELFF; cdr3_nt: TGCAGCGGGAACGGGGCAGGAGAAAACACCGGGGAGCTGTTTTTT
v_call: TRBV7-9; clone_size: NA; d_call: NA; j_call: TRBJ2-3; cdr3_aa: CASSRRTASTDTQYF; cdr3_nt: TGTGCCAGCAGCCGTCGGACAGCTAGCACAGATACGCAGTATTTT
v_call: TRBV4-3; clone_size: NA; d_call: NA; j_call: TRBJ2-3; cdr3_aa: CASSQEWRAADTQYF; cdr3_nt: TGCGCCAGCAGCCAAGAGTGGCGGGCGGCAGATACGCAGTATTTT
v_call: TRBV21-1; clone_size: NA; d_call: NA; j_call: TRBJ1-1; cdr3_aa: CASSTQCWAFF; cdr3_nt: TGTGCCAGCAGCACCCAGTGTTGGGCTTTCTTT
v_call: TRBV7-9; clone_size: once; d_call: NA; j_call: TRBJ2-1; cdr3_aa: CASSLVVGVRGEQFF; cdr3_nt: TGTGCCAGCAGCTTAGTGGTTGGGGTCCGCGGTGAGCAGTTCTTC
v_call: TRBV28; clone_size: NA; d_call: TRBD1; j_call: TRBJ2-4; cdr3_aa: CASSSRDRENIQYF; cdr3_nt: TGTGCCAGCAGCTCTAGGGACAGGGAAAACATTCAGTACTTC
v_call: TRBV6-6; clone_size: NA; d_call: NA; j_call: TRBJ1-1; cdr3_aa: CASSYRAGTEAFF; cdr3_nt: TGTGCCAGCAGTTACAGGGCCGGGACTGAAGCTTTCTTT
v_call: TRBV7-9; clone_size: NA; d_call: TRBD1; j_call: TRBJ2-7; cdr3_aa: CASSTSGTGGIGEQYF; cdr3_nt: TGTGCCAGCAGCACATCCGGGACAGGGGGTATTGGCGAGCAGTACTTC
v_call: TRBV6-5; clone_size: NA; d_call: TRBD2; j_call: TRBJ2-5; cdr3_aa: CASRGLAGGETQYF; cdr3_nt: TGTGCCAGCCGGGGGCTAGCGGGGGGAGAGACCCAGTACTTC
v_call: TRBV4-1; clone_size: NA; d_call: NA; j_call: TRBJ1-3; cdr3_aa: CASSRAQDSGNTIYF; cdr3_nt: TGCGCCAGCAGCCGAGCACAGGACTCTGGAAACACCATATATTTT
v_call: TRBV7-2; clone_size: NA; d_call: NA; j_call: TRBJ1-2; cdr3_aa: CASSLTRDRGHGGYTF; cdr3_nt: TGTGCCAGCAGCTTAACCCGGGACCGGGGGCATGGGGGCTACACCTTC
v_call: TRBV7-7; clone_size: NA; d_call: TRBD1; j_call: TRBJ2-5; cdr3_aa: CASSQQGNYRETQYF; cdr3_nt: TGTGCTAGCAGCCAACAGGGGAACTATCGAGAGACCCAGTACTTC
v_call: TRBV7-9; clone_size: NA; d_call: TRBD2; j_call: TRBJ2-3; cdr3_aa: CASSSGASGGADTQYF; cdr3_nt: TGTGCCAGCAGCTCAGGGGCTAGCGGGGGCGCAGATACGCAGTATTTT
v_call: TRBV27; clone_size: NA; d_call: NA; j_call: TRBJ2-1; cdr3_aa: CASSLSAGSYNEQFF; cdr3_nt: TGTGCCAGCAGTTTATCTGCGGGGTCCTACAATGAGCAGTTCTTC